Given below is one T cell receptor (beta chain) in context. This CDR3 has 15 amino acids. CDR1 and CDR2 from the germline V gene are MGHDK and SYGVNS. V shed 3 bases and J 5 bases; nucleotides not matched to a gene: 5. The data belong to a study of siplizumab effects on memory and regulatory T cells. Using immunoSEQ multiplex PCR, the repertoire was profiled, and TCRdb retains in-frame clones only, with some absent. Of approximately 100,000 clones listed, about 90% were seen once; the top ten hold 0.55% to 0.95%. The chain employs TRBV25-1 and TRBJ1-5; 9 positions match TRBD1. Sample: Tregs sorted from blood. The receptor was isolated from a human donor in good health. This CDR3 is CASSEDRGADQPQHF. CDR3 DNA: TGTGCCAGCAGTGAGGACAGGGGCGCGGATCAGCCCCAGCATTTT.